Listed here are 24 T cell receptor beta chains from one sample, sequenced in a study of cytomegalovirus exposure and HLA in healthy donors (dated by TCRdb to 2015 to 2018). The library came from the immunoSEQ multiplex PCR assay. A mixture of 60 forward primers for TCR Vbeta segments and 13 reverse primers for TCR Jbeta segments was used in the multiplex PCR. This immuneACCESS table, as held by TCRdb, lists in-frame sequences with V and J called but not all clones. Of the missing ones, under half trace to an unresolved V gene in checked studies; the others have no known cause. Counted in this sample were some 180,000 clones; approximately 76% of them appeared once. The top ten clones comprise approximately 5.6% of the sample. The sequenced sample consisted of PBMCs. The origin of the receptors is a young woman in good health and CMV-seropositive.

V is TRBV28 and J is TRBJ2-7; possible D gene TRBD1, 5 bases. V was clipped by 3 bases and J by 3 bases, with 9 bases between them. From germline, CDR1 is MDHEN and CDR2 SYDVKM. This CDR3 has 13 amino acids. CDR3: CASSFAGFYEQYF. Written as DNA, the CDR3 is TGTGCCAGCAGTTTTGCAGGGTTCTACGAGCAGTACTTC.

The V and J genes are TRBV9 and TRBJ1-2; the match to TRBD1 covers 7 bases. This CDR3 contains 14 residues. Germline CDR1 SGDLS, CDR2 YYNGEE. V shed 4 bases, J shed 3 bases, and the junction held 6 bases outside the gene matches. The CDR3 bases are TGTGCCAGCAGCAGCGCCAGGGGGGACTATGGCTACACCTTC. Amino acids: CASSSARGDYGYTF.

The V call is TRBV15, the J call TRBJ2-1; TRBD1 matches 9 bases. The CDR3 spans 16 residues. Germline V gene data show CDR1 as LNHNV and CDR2 as YYDKDF (reference sequence). Losses at the gene ends were 7 bases for V and 7 bases for J; bases not matched to a gene: 14. The CDR3 DNA sequence: TGTGCCACCACCCGAAGAAGGACAGGGGCGGGGAATGAGCAGTTCTTC. This gives the protein CATTRRRTGAGNEQFF.

This rearrangement joins TRBV2 to TRBJ2-2, with D maybe TRBD2 (6 bases). Deletions cut 6 bases from V and 3 bases from J, with 23 bases between. The CDR3 runs to 18 residues. Per the germline V gene, CDR1 is SNHLY and CDR2 is FYNNEI. Here the CDR3 reads CASSPAIPGQRDTGELFF. The CDR3 DNA is TGTGCCAGCAGCCCCGCGATCCCAGGGCAGCGGGACACCGGGGAGCTGTTTTTT.

The rearrangement joins TRBV4-1 to TRBJ2-1, with 7 nucleotides matching TRBD2. Germline-derived CDR1 and CDR2 are MGHRA and YSYEKL. This CDR3 region has 14 residues. Trimming at V came to 3 bases and at J to 6 bases, leaving 5 bases not matched to a gene. Here the CDR3 DNA reads TGCGCCAGCAGCCATAAGCGGGGCAGCAATGAGCAGTTCTTC. Translated, it gives CASSHKRGSNEQFF.

This clone was seen only once. V is TRBV28 and J is TRBJ1-1; 10 nucleotides agree with TRBD1. Germline V lookup: CDR1 MDHEN, CDR2 SYDVKM. This CDR3 spans 14 amino acids. Trimming removed 10 bases from V and 4 bases from J; junction bases left unmatched: 9. The CDR3 sequence: CATDLGQGSTEAFF. CDR3 nucleotide sequence: TGTGCCACCGACCTGGGACAGGGGAGCACTGAAGCTTTCTTT.

The J gene is TRBJ2-2, the V gene TRBV27; D might be TRBD2 (6 bases). The CDR3 loop spans 15 amino acids. Between the trimmed V and J ends, which lost 0 bases and 6 bases, there was a span of 11 bases. Germline CDR1 and CDR2: MNHEY and SMNVEV (reference sequence). The DNA for the CDR3 is TGTGCCAGCAGTTTATCAAAGGGACTCCCCGGGGAGCTGTTTTTT. Protein: CASSLSKGLPGELFF.

This clone was observed a handful of times. CDR3 DNA: TGTGCCAGTAGGATTTTAACAGGGGCCTATGGCTACACCTTC. This gives the protein CASRILTGAYGYTF. The genes are TRBV19 and TRBJ1-2; 7 positions match TRBD1. The J segment lost 4 bases and the V segment lost 6 bases, leaving 8 bases of the junction unmatched. There are 14 residues in the CDR3. Germline V CDR1 and CDR2: LNHDA, SQIVND (reference sequence).

Only one count was recorded for this clone. This chain joins TRBV9 and TRBJ2-1; no definite D call. Germline V gene sequence: CDR1 SGDLS, CDR2 YYNGEE. Between the trimmed V and J ends, which lost 4 bases and 0 bases, there was a span of 5 bases. CDR3 length: 13 residues. The CDR3 sequence is CASSRGSYNEQFF. DNA for the CDR3: TGTGCCAGCAGCAGAGGCTCCTACAATGAGCAGTTCTTC. The full variable domain, rest sourced from reference TRBV9 and TRBJ2-1, is DSGVTQTPKHLITATGQRVTLRCSPRSGDLSVYWYQQSLDQGLQFLIQYYNGEERAKGNILERFSAQQFPDLHSELNLSSLELGDSALYFCASSRGSYNEQFFGPGTRLTVL.

V usage is TRBV11-2 and J usage is TRBJ2-7; 12 bases line up with TRBD1. Germline V gene data show CDR1 as SGHAT and CDR2 as FQNNGV. The CDR3 has 14 amino acids. J gave up 5 bases and V 10 bases, and 9 bases lay outside the gene matches. The CDR3 region has the DNA TGTGCCACCCGGCCGGGACAGGGGGCCCACGAGCAGTACTTC. Translating gives CATRPGQGAHEQYF.

This chain joins TRBV6-4 and TRBJ2-1; D may be TRBD2 (5 bases). The ends were cut back, 2 bases at V and 0 bases at J, with 5 bases in the middle. Germline CDR1 is MRHNA and CDR2 is SNTAGT. The CDR3 has 14 amino acids. CDR3 amino acids: CASSDGSSYNEQFF. CDR3 sequence (DNA): TGTGCCAGCAGTGACGGGAGCTCCTACAATGAGCAGTTCTTC.

A remark on this clone: Other DNA sequences within the sample encode an identical CDR3. The rearrangement joins TRBV7-6 to TRBJ1-1; tentatively, D is TRBD1 (6 bases). Trimming shortened V by 5 bases and J by 5 bases, and 12 bases separated the two germline ends. The CDR3 totals 13 residues. Germline CDR1 and CDR2: SGHVS and FNYEAQ. Here the CDR3 reads CASSQDRKTEAFF. The CDR3 region has the DNA TGTGCCAGCAGCCAGGACAGAAAGACTGAAGCTTTCTTT.

V and J are TRBV6-4 and TRBJ2-3; D uncertain. The V and J ends lost 0 bases and 1 base respectively, with 11 bases between them. The CDR3 is 16 amino acids. The germline gives CDR1 MRHNA, CDR2 SNTAGT. The CDR3 nucleotides are TGTGCCAGCAGTGACTCGTCCCCTGGAGGCACAGATACGCAGTATTTT. It codes for CASSDSSPGGTDTQYF.

This clone was counted only a few times. CDR3 DNA sequence: TGTGCCAGCAGCTTAGCCGGGCGGGGGTCCTACGAGCAGTACTTC. This sequence encodes CASSLAGRGSYEQYF. The J gene is TRBJ2-7, the V gene TRBV7-9, with 7 bases matching TRBD2. Germline CDR1 is SEHNR and CDR2 is FQNEAQ (reference sequence). V lost 0 bases, J lost 1 base, and 3 bases stayed unmatched. This CDR3 region has 15 residues.

The rearrangement links TRBV25-1 to TRBJ1-6; D uncertain. Germline V gene lookup returns CDR1 MGHDK and CDR2 SYGVNS. The CDR3 has 17 amino acids. V lost 1 base and J 5 bases, leaving 15 bases between the germline ends. The CDR3 reads CASSEWASPTNNSPLHF. The CDR3 region has the DNA TGTGCCAGCAGTGAATGGGCCTCCCCGACCAATAATTCACCCCTCCACTTT.

This chain connects TRBV27 to TRBJ2-5; 11 nucleotides agree with TRBD2. Matching the DNA end better, TRBJ2-7 makes the J call doubtful. The germline gives CDR1 MNHEY, CDR2 SMNVEV (reference sequence). CDR3 size: 16 residues. The chain's CDR3 is CASSSISSGGSYEQYF. DNA for the CDR3: TGTGCCAGCAGTTCAATTTCTAGCGGGGGGTCCTACGAGCAGTACTTC.

The chain uses TRBV6-6 and TRBJ1-1; tentative D call: TRBD1 (5 bases). V was cut by 4 bases and J by 1 base, with 13 bases left in between. The germline gives CDR1 MNHNY, CDR2 SVGAGI (reference sequence). The CDR3 loop spans 15 amino acids. The DNA for the CDR3 is TGTGCCAGCAGTTTCCTTTGGGGGGAGAACACTGAAGCTTTCTTT. Protein sequence: CASSFLWGENTEAFF.

The CDR3 DNA reads as TGTGCCAGCAGTGGGGCGGGCCATCAGCCCCAGCATTTT. Protein sequence: CASSGAGHQPQHF. The V call is TRBV25-1, the J call TRBJ1-5; the D is unclear. Germline CDR1 is MGHDK and CDR2 is SYGVNS. Trimming cost V 4 bases and J 5 bases, with 9 bases left between them. The CDR3 has 13 residues.

The sample holds one count of this clone. The chain has TRBV6-1 and TRBJ2-7; TRBD2 agrees at 8 bases. This CDR3 spans 14 amino acids. CDR1 is MNHNS, CDR2 SASEGT, per germline. After removal of 7 bases from V and 2 bases from J, the junction contained 7 bases not matched to a gene. The CDR3 protein is CASNNGGEAYEQYF. The CDR3 coding sequence is TGTGCCAGCAATAACGGGGGGGAGGCCTACGAGCAGTACTTC.

The rearrangement links TRBV14 to TRBJ2-7; D is perhaps TRBD2 (6 bases). The CDR3 loop spans 14 amino acids. The V end was cut by 4 bases, the J end by 0 bases, with 10 bases between. Germline assignment: CDR1 SGHDN and CDR2 FVKESK. The CDR3 DNA is TGTGCCAGCAGCCCGCGGGGTAACTCCTACGAGCAGTACTTC. Translated, it gives CASSPRGNSYEQYF.

The chain carries TRBV6-6 and TRBJ1-6, with TRBD1 matching 9 bases. CDR1 is MNHNY and CDR2 is SVGAGI in the germline V gene (reference sequence). V was clipped by 7 bases and J by 9 bases; unmatched bases: 10. The CDR3 spans 15 residues. The CDR3 sequence: CASTDPGQGSSPLHF. The CDR3 region has the DNA TGTGCCAGCACTGACCCGGGACAGGGTTCTTCACCCCTCCACTTT.

To note about this clone: Other DNA sequences in the same sample also yield this CDR3. The chain uses TRBV4-1 and TRBJ1-5, with 7 bases that match TRBD1. This CDR3 is 14 amino acids long. V dropped 0 bases and J dropped 4; count of bases not matched to a gene: 0. Germline loops: CDR1 MGHRA, CDR2 YSYEKL. In DNA, the CDR3 is TGCGCCAGCAGCCAAGACAGGGGGAATCAGCCCCAGCATTTT. Its protein is CASSQDRGNQPQHF.

This clone was seen once. This chain links TRBV9 with TRBJ2-7, with D possibly matching TRBD2 (6 bases). The germline CDR1 and CDR2 sequences are SGDLS and YYNGEE. Trimming took 0 bases from V and 4 from J, leaving 17 bases between them. CDR3 length equals 16 residues. CDR3 DNA sequence: TGTGCCAGCAGCGTAGGATGGGAGGCAGGGAAGTACGAGCAGTACTTC. Its protein product is CASSVGWEAGKYEQYF.

This clone has a handful of counts. The rearrangement uses TRBV9 and TRBJ2-6; TRBD1 agrees at 7 bases. J was trimmed by 0 bases and V by 4 bases; bases with no gene match: 16. Per the germline V gene, CDR1 is SGDLS and CDR2 is YYNGEE. The CDR3 spans 20 residues. The CDR3, as DNA: TGTGCCAGCAGCTACCCCAGGACAGGCCTTCTTAGCTCTGGGGCCAACGTCCTGACTTTC. It codes for CASSYPRTGLLSSGANVLTF.